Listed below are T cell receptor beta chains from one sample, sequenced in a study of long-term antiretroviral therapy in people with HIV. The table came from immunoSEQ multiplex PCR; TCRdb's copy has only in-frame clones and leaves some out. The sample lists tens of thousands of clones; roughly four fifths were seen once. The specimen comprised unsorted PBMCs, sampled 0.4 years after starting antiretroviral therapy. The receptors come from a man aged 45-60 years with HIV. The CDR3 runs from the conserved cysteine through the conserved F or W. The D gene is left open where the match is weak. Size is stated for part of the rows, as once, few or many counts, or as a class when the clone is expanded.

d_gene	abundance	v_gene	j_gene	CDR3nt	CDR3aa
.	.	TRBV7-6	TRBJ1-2	TGTGCCAGCAGCTTAGGGGCCGGGAATATGGGCTACACCTTC	CASSLGAGNMGYTF
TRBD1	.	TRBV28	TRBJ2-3	TGTGCCAGCAGCTCCGACGACAGGGGATCGGATACGCAGTATTTT	CASSSDDRGSDTQYF
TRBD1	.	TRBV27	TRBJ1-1	TGTGCCAGCAGTTATGAGGGGGCCCCCACTGAAGCTTTCTTT	CASSYEGAPTEAFF
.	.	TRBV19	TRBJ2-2	TGTGCCAGTAGTATTTTGTGGAACACCGGGGAGCTGTTTTTT	CASSILWNTGELFF
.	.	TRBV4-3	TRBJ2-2	TGCGCCAGCAGCCAAGATTGGGGAACCCTGAACACCGGGGAGCTGTTTTTT	CASSQDWGTLNTGELFF
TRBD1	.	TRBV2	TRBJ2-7	TGTGCCAGCAGTGGGACAGGCTCCTACGAGCAGTACTTC	CASSGTGSYEQYF
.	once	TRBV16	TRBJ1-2	TGTGCCAGCAGCCAATTTCCCCAGCCCTATGGCTACACCTTC	CASSQFPQPYGYTF
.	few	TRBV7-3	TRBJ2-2	TGTGCCAGCAGCCCAAAGCCCGGGACCTCGAACACCGGGGAGCTGTTTTTT	CASSPKPGTSNTGELFF
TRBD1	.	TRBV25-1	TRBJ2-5	TGTGCCAGCAGTGACCACAGACAGGGCCCCCAGTACTTC	CASSDHRQGPQYF
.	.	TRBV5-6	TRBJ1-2	TGTGCCAGCAGCTTGGGTAGGGTAAAGGTCCTTTATGGCTACACCTTC	CASSLGRVKVLYGYTF
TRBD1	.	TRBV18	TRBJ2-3	TGTGCCAGCTCAACAGGGGGCGGCACAGATACGCAGTATTTT	CASSTGGGTDTQYF
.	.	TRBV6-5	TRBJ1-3	TGTGCCAGCAGCTTTATCTCTGGAAACACCATATATTTT	CASSFISGNTIYF
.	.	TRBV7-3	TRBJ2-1	TGTGCCAGCAGCTTAACGGATGGAGTTGAGCAGTTCTTC	CASSLTDGVEQFF
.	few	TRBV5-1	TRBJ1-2	TGCGCCAGCAGCTTGGAGGGCCCAAACTATGGCTACACCTTC	CASSLEGPNYGYTF
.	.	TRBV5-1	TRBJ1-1	TGCGCCAGCAGCTCCTCAGCCATGAACACTGAAGCTTTCTTT	CASSSSAMNTEAFF
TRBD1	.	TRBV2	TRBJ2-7	TGTGCCAGCAGCCCCCCCCGGGACAGCTACGAGCAGTACTTC	CASSPPRDSYEQYF
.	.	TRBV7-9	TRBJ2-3	TGTGCCAGCAGCCCGAGGGACCACACAGATACGCAGTATTTT	CASSPRDHTDTQYF
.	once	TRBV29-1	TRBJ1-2	TGCAGCGTTGAACCCGACAGGTCGGCCTATGGCTACACCTTC	CSVEPDRSAYGYTF
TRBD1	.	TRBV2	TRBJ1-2	TGTGCCAGCACCGAAACCCCCCCAGGGGGCAACTATGGCTACACCTTC	CASTETPPGGNYGYTF
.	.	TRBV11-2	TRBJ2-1	TGTGCCAGCAGCTTAAACTTCCGGGACCAGTTCTTC	CASSLNFRDQFF
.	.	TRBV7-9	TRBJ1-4	TGTGCCAGCAGCTTGAATGAAAAACTGTTTTTT	CASSLNEKLFF
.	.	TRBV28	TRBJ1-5	TGTGCCAGCAGTTCTAAGTTGAGTCAGCCCCAGCATTTT	CASSSKLSQPQHF
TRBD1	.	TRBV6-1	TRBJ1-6	TGTGCCAGCGTTACAGGGGGCTATTATTCACCCCTCCACTTT	CASVTGGYYSPLHF
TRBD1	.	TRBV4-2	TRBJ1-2	TGTGCCAGCAGCCAAGAAACAGGGGCGGGGTATGGCTACACCTTC	CASSQETGAGYGYTF
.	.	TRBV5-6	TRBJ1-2	TGTGCCAGCAGCCGAGGGGCAGGGACGAACTATGGCTACACCTTC	CASSRGAGTNYGYTF
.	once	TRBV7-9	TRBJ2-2	TGTGCCAGCAGCTTAGGACAGGGAGGACCCGGGGAGCTGTTTTTT	CASSLGQGGPGELFF
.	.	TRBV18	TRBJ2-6	TGTGCCAGCTCACCAGGTTCGGGGGCCAACGTCCTGACTTTC	CASSPGSGANVLTF
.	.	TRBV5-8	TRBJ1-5	TGTGCCAGCAGCTTGGCCAGGAGGGCTAACAATCAGCCCCAGCATTTT	CASSLARRANNQPQHF
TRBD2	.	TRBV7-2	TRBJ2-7	TGTGCCAGCAGCTTAAGGGGGACTAGCGGGGGGGTGACCCTCTACGAGCAGTACTTC	CASSLRGTSGGVTLYEQYF
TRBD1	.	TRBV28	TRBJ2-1	TGTGCCAGCAGTTTATTAGGTCCGACAGGGGGTCAGCCTACTATATACAATGAGCAGTTCTTC	CASSLLGPTGGQPTIYNEQFF
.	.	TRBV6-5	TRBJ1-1	TGTGCCAGCAGTTACTCTCCCGGCGGGAACACTGAAGCTTTCTTT	CASSYSPGGNTEAFF
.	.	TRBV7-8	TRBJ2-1	TGTGCCAGCAGTTTGACGACAGGCCCCTACAATGAGCAGTTCTTC	CASSLTTGPYNEQFF
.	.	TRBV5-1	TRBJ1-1	TGCGCCAGCAGCCCTGTCGAGGCCACTGAAGCTTTCTTT	CASSPVEATEAFF
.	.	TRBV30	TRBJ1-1	TGTGCCTGGAACCGGGGAAGGAACACTGAAGCTTTCTTT	CAWNRGRNTEAFF
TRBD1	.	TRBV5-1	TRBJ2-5	TGCGCCAGCAGCCCGAGGGACAGGAGCGGAGAGACCCAGTACTTC	CASSPRDRSGETQYF
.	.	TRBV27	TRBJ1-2	TGTGCCAGCAGTTGGGGTGGTGCAGGACAGACTAACTATGGCTACACCTTC	CASSWGGAGQTNYGYTF
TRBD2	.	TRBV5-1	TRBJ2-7	TGCGCCAGCAGCTCTACAGAACTAGCGGGGACCTACGAGCAGTACTTC	CASSSTELAGTYEQYF
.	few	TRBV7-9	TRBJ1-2	TGTGCCAGCAGCTTAGCGGAAAGGAACTATGGCTACACCTTC	CASSLAERNYGYTF
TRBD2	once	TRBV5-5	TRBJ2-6	TGTGCCAGCAGCCTTAGCGGGCCGTCTGGGGCCAACGTCCTGACTTTC	CASSLSGPSGANVLTF
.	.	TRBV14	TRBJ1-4	TGTGCCAGCAGCCCGGTGAACACCGAAAAACTGTTTTTT	CASSPVNTEKLFF
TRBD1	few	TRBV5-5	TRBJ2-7	TGTGCCAGCAGCTTGGGACAGGGACCACTTTCCTCCTACGAGCAGTACTTC	CASSLGQGPLSSYEQYF
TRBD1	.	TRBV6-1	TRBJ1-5	TGTGCCAGCAGTCCACAGGGGGCCAGCAATCAGCCCCAGCATTTT	CASSPQGASNQPQHF